Included here is one T cell receptor (beta chain) sequence, with context. TCRdb re-derived calls from the 5' RACE reads in MiXCR, one entry per CDR3 protein. The sample has 50,000 to 65,000 distinct CDR3 sequences, 28% seen once. Memory CD4+ T cells were sorted as CD4+CD45RO+CD25- cells. Sequenced material: tumor-infiltrating memory CD4+ T cells sorted from the breast tumor. Subset indicated: memory CD4+ T cells, CD4+CD45RO+CD25-. The receptor was isolated from a female donor with breast cancer.

CDR3 in amino acids: CASSFINQPQHF. DNA for the CDR3: TGTGCCAGCAGTTTCATCAATCAGCCCCAGCATTTT. The chain uses TRBV6-5 and TRBJ1-5; D remains ambiguous. This CDR3 contains 12 residues. V lost 4 bases and J lost 3, with 4 bases in between. Germline V gives CDR1 MNHEY, CDR2 SVGAGI.